These 25 T cell receptor beta chains share one sample of origin, sequenced in a study of cytomegalovirus exposure and HLA in healthy donors. Data came from immunoSEQ multiplex PCR; TCRdb stores just in-frame clones and leaves some out. Of roughly 300,000 clones detected, roughly 90% appear once; the ten largest clones hold approximately 1%. The sequenced sample consisted of PBMCs. These TCRs come from a woman in her twenties or thirties in good health and CMV-seropositive.

The chain links TRBV5-1 to TRBJ1-6; D is undetermined. V lost 2 bases and J lost 2, with 11 bases in between. The CDR3 totals 16 residues. Germline CDR1 reads SGHRS; CDR2 reads YFSETQ. The CDR3: CASSLGSGTYNSPLHF. The CDR3 DNA follows: TGCGCCAGCAGCTTAGGATCGGGTACCTATAATTCACCCCTCCACTTT.

This clone came up many times. This chain links TRBV30 with TRBJ1-6, with 9 bases fitting TRBD1. This CDR3 contains 13 residues. V shed 4 bases, J shed 10 bases, and the junction held 5 bases outside the gene matches. The germline CDR1 and CDR2 sequences are GTSNPN and SVGIG (reference sequence). The CDR3 reads CAWKGQGNSPLHF. The CDR3 region has the DNA TGTGCCTGGAAGGGACAGGGAAACTCACCCCTCCACTTT. Filled out from reference TRBV30 and TRBJ1-6, the complete variable domain reads SQTIHQWPATLVQPVGSPLSLECTVEGTSNPNLYWYRQAAGRGLQLLFYSVGIGQISSEVPQNLSASRPQDRQFILSSKKLLLSDSGFYLCAWKGQGNSPLHFGNGTRLTVT.

About this clone: Relative to the germline gene, one junction end is altered; a read error may explain this. V and J are TRBV27 and TRBJ1-5; D call uncertain. Looked up from germline, CDR1 is MNHEY and CDR2 is SMNVEV (reference sequence). This CDR3 is 15 amino acids long. DNA of the CDR3: TGTGCCAGCACTTTAAGTTATGCGGGCAATCAGCCCCAGCATTTT. Encoded protein: CASTLSYAGNQPQHF.

The rearrangement links TRBV6-4 to TRBJ2-2; D unresolved. This CDR3 is built from 13 residues. The germline V gene has CDR1 MRHNA and CDR2 SNTAGT. Trimming took 6 bases from V and 5 from J, leaving 10 bases between them. CDR3 residues: CASRVPGTGELFF. Here the CDR3 DNA reads TGTGCCAGCAGGGTCCCCGGGACCGGGGAGCTGTTTTTT.

The rearrangement uses TRBV25-1 and TRBJ2-1; TRBD1 agrees at 8 bases. The ends lost 1 base at V and 1 base at J; junction bases unmatched: 9. The CDR3 has 18 amino acids. The germline V gene encodes CDR1 MGHDK and CDR2 SYGVNS. CDR3 in DNA: TGTGCCAGCAGTGAATTGGGCTGGCAGGGGGCATCCTACAATGAGCAGTTCTTC. Its protein product is CASSELGWQGASYNEQFF.

The chain's CDR3 is CASSLGGPGGYGYTF. Written as DNA, the CDR3 is TGTGCCAGCAGCTTGGGGGGGCCCGGAGGGTATGGCTACACCTTC. The rearrangement links TRBV5-6 to TRBJ1-2; TRBD1 is a possible D gene (6 bases). This CDR3 region has 15 residues. Germline V CDR1 and CDR2: SGHDT, YYEEEE. V dropped 0 bases and J dropped 5 bases, with 14 bases sitting between them.

The chain carries TRBV7-8 and TRBJ2-3; 7 bases are shared with TRBD2. Germline lookup yields CDR1 SGHVS and CDR2 FQNEAQ. The CDR3 runs 14 residues. The ends lost 7 bases at V and 4 bases at J; junction bases unmatched: 8. CDR3 coding DNA: TGTGCCAGCACCCTAGCGGCGGGGGCAGATACGCAGTATTTT. This gives the protein CASTLAAGADTQYF.

This chain joins TRBV6-5 and TRBJ2-7; TRBD1 matches at 7 bases. Trimming cost V 2 bases and J 3 bases; bases outside gene matches: 7. Germline-derived CDR1 and CDR2 are MNHEY and SVGAGI. The CDR3 spans 15 residues. Here the CDR3 reads CASSYRPTGFYEQYF. In DNA, the CDR3 is TGTGCCAGCAGTTACCGACCGACAGGGTTCTACGAGCAGTACTTC.

The chain employs TRBV5-4 and TRBJ2-1; TRBD1 might be the D (5 bases). Germline values: CDR1 SGHNT, CDR2 YYREEE (reference sequence). V was shortened by 4 bases and J by 5 bases, with 10 bases between the two germline ends. The CDR3 has 13 amino acids. The CDR3 DNA reads as TGTGCCAGCAGCCCCGACAGCGACAATGAGCAGTTCTTC. This encodes CASSPDSDNEQFF.

Only a few counts were recorded for this clone. The genes are TRBV7-7 and TRBJ2-1; 10 bases are shared with TRBD2. The germline V gene has CDR1 SSHAT and CDR2 FNYEAQ (reference sequence). The length of the CDR3 is 15 residues. Losses at the gene ends were 5 bases for V and 5 bases for J; bases not matched to a gene: 6. CDR3 residues: CASSPGLADNNEQFF. The DNA of the CDR3 is TGTGCCAGCAGCCCAGGACTAGCGGACAACAATGAGCAGTTCTTC.

The genes are TRBV10-3 and TRBJ1-1; 10 bases line up with TRBD1. This CDR3 spans 15 amino acids. Per the germline V gene, CDR1 is ENHRY and CDR2 is SYGVKD. V was clipped by 9 bases and J by 3 bases; unmatched bases: 10. In nucleotides, the CDR3 is TGTGCCATAAGACAGGGGGCGCGGGCGGACACTGAAGCTTTCTTT. Its translation: CAIRQGARADTEAFF.

This clone has a single count. The rearrangement uses TRBV28 and TRBJ2-7, with 9 bases fitting TRBD2. V lost 6 bases and J lost 4; bases outside the gene matches: 10. The CDR3 length is 15 residues. Looked up from germline, CDR1 is MDHEN and CDR2 is SYDVKM. CDR3: CASSPPGTSFYEQYF. In DNA form, the CDR3 reads TGTGCCAGCAGCCCCCCCGGGACTAGCTTTTACGAGCAGTACTTC.

V gene TRBV2 combines with J gene TRBJ2-2, with D tentatively TRBD2 (6 bases). The V end lost 8 bases, the J end lost 3 bases, and 16 bases lay between the germline ends. This CDR3 is built from 15 residues. Germline assignment: CDR1 SNHLY and CDR2 FYNNEI. CDR3 sequence: CASSSWGEDTGELFF. The CDR3, as DNA: TGTGCCAGCTCATCGTGGGGGGAAGACACCGGGGAGCTGTTTTTT.

The chain employs TRBV2 and TRBJ2-7; D may correspond to TRBD1 or TRBD2 (5 bases each). CDR1 and CDR2 from the germline V gene are SNHLY and FYNNEI. Between the trimmed V and J ends, which lost 7 bases and 0 bases, there was a span of 13 bases. The CDR3 runs 14 residues. CDR3: CASTRGRSSYEQYF. The CDR3 nucleotides read TGTGCCAGCACTAGGGGACGGAGCTCCTACGAGCAGTACTTC.

The V gene is TRBV6-6, the J gene TRBJ2-3; 10 nucleotides align to TRBD1. Germline-derived CDR1 and CDR2 are MNHNY and SVGAGI (reference sequence). The CDR3 runs 16 residues. J gave up 4 bases and V 7 bases, and 11 bases lay outside the gene matches. The CDR3 region is CASMRGDRGGADTQYF. In DNA, the CDR3 is TGTGCCAGCATGAGGGGGGACAGGGGTGGTGCAGATACGCAGTATTTT.

The chain is built from TRBV11-3 and TRBJ2-3, with unresolved D. From germline, CDR1 is SGHNT and CDR2 YENEEA. The CDR3 length is 13 residues. Deletions cut 4 bases from V and 7 bases from J, with 12 bases between. The CDR3 nucleotides are TGTGCCAGCAGCTCCGACATCTTGAATACGCAGTATTTT. Translating it yields CASSSDILNTQYF.

The J gene is TRBJ1-1, the V gene TRBV5-1; 8 bases are a match to TRBD1. The CDR3 runs 17 residues. Germline V CDR1 and CDR2: SGHRS, YFSETQ. V was pared by 0 bases and J by 0 bases, with 7 bases of the junction left unmatched. CDR3 coding DNA: TGCGCCAGCAGCTTGGTGCTGGACAGGGTGGTGAACACTGAAGCTTTCTTT. Translation gives CASSLVLDRVVNTEAFF.

The chain has TRBV5-1 and TRBJ2-2; 8 nucleotides align to TRBD2. The length of the CDR3 is 19 residues. From germline, CDR1 is SGHRS and CDR2 YFSETQ. Losses at the gene ends were 0 bases for V and 0 bases for J; bases not matched to a gene: 10. CDR3 sequence (DNA): TGCGCCAGCAGCTTGGGGATTCTAGCGGGCAGAACGAACACCGGGGAGCTGTTTTTT. Encoded protein: CASSLGILAGRTNTGELFF.

The chain combines TRBV6-1 with TRBJ1-4; TRBD1 agrees at 7 bases. Germline V gene lookup returns CDR1 MNHNS and CDR2 SASEGT. J gave up 8 bases and V 2 bases, and 8 bases lay outside the gene matches. This CDR3 is 15 amino acids long. In DNA, the CDR3 is TGTGCCAGCAGTGAAACCTTGGGGACAGCGGAAAAACTGTTTTTT. As protein: CASSETLGTAEKLFF.

The V gene is TRBV7-9, the J gene TRBJ2-7; D gene uncertain. CDR1 SEHNR and CDR2 FQNEAQ come from the germline V gene (reference sequence). The CDR3 extends over 16 amino acids. Trimming pared 6 bases from V and 3 bases from J, leaving 21 bases between. In DNA, the CDR3 is TGTGCCAGCAGGGTCTCCTTTAGTGGGAAAGACTACGAGCAGTACTTC. This translates into CASRVSFSGKDYEQYF.

The CDR3 DNA reads TGTGCCAGCAGTTTAGGCGGGAACTCCTACGAGCAGTACTTC. It specifies CASSLGGNSYEQYF. The genes are TRBV28 and TRBJ2-7, with D possibly being TRBD2 (6 bases). V was shortened by 2 bases and J by 0 bases, with 8 bases between the two germline ends. Germline V gene lookup returns CDR1 MDHEN and CDR2 SYDVKM. This CDR3 is built from 14 residues.

The chain recombines TRBV11-3 with TRBJ2-1, with D maybe TRBD1 (6 bases). Looked up from germline, CDR1 is SGHNT and CDR2 is YENEEA. V was clipped by 5 bases and J by 9 bases, with 8 bases between them. The CDR3 is made up of 11 amino acids. The CDR3 loop is CASSEGGEQFF. DNA for the CDR3: TGTGCCAGCAGCGAAGGGGGTGAGCAGTTCTTC.

The chain has TRBV6-1 and TRBJ1-2; D not resolved. Germline V gives CDR1 MNHNS, CDR2 SASEGT. Trimming removed 6 bases at V and 0 bases at J, with 14 bases between. The CDR3 covers 15 residues. In DNA, the CDR3 is TGTGCCAGCAGCTTGCACGTACCAGCTAACTATGGCTACACCTTC. This encodes CASSLHVPANYGYTF.

This clone was observed a single time. V is TRBV5-1 and J is TRBJ1-1; unclear D gene. The V end was cut by 1 base, the J end by 3 bases, with 7 bases between. In germline, CDR1 is SGHRS, CDR2 YFSETQ. This CDR3 comprises 13 residues. The CDR3, as DNA: TGCGCCAGCAGCTTGAAGTCTCACACTGAAGCTTTCTTT. It encodes CASSLKSHTEAFF. The whole variable domain, remainder taken from reference TRBV5-1 and TRBJ1-1, is KAGVTQTPRYLIKTRGQQVTLSCSPISGHRSVSWYQQTPGQGLQFLFEYFSETQRNKGNFPGRFSGRQFSNSRSEMNVSTLELGDSALYLCASSLKSHTEAFFGQGTRLTVV.

The chain combines TRBV4-2 with TRBJ2-2, with 8 bases lining up with TRBD1. Trimming cost V 4 bases and J 6 bases; bases outside gene matches: 10. CDR1 and CDR2 (germline): LGHNA, YNFKEQ. CDR3 size: 16 residues. CDR3 coding DNA: TGTGCCAGCAGCCCCGGGACAGGAGGACGTGCCGGGGAGCTGTTTTTT. It specifies CASSPGTGGRAGELFF.